This T cell receptor beta chain was found in a study of OX40 agonist ivuxolimab in advanced cancers. A note on the overall study: Ivuxolimab, which targeted the costimulatory receptor OX40 (CD134), was an agonistic, fully human IgG2 monoclonal antibody. Intravenous ivuxolimab was administered to patients every 2 weeks at six dose levels: 0.01, 0.1, 0.3, 1.5, 3 and 10 mg/kg. A male proportion of roughly 80% and a mean age of about 60 years, ranging from roughly 20 to 80, were recorded for the dose-escalation cohort. Partial responses were achieved by three dose-escalation patients, of whom one had hepatocellular carcinoma and two had cutaneous melanoma. The paper covers the monotherapy dose-escalation part of the phase I ivuxolimab trial, which included N of about 51 patients. The point of sequencing TCRbeta in the periphery was to test whether ivuxolimab changed TCR sequence diversity and drove clonal T-cell expansion. Among the 52 dose-escalation patients, some 20 had hepatocellular carcinoma, around 15 melanoma, 9 renal cell carcinoma and 9 head and neck cancer. Patients were allowed to have had prior anti-PD-1, anti-PD-L1 or anti-CTLA-4 therapy, and more than 30% of the dose-escalation patients had previously received checkpoint inhibitors.

CDR1 and CDR2 were assigned from the germline V gene as KGHSH and LQKENI. Relative to germline, V is 4 bases shorter and J is 5 bases shorter, with 3 bases between their ends. Inclusive of the bounding cysteine and phenylalanine, the CDR3 is 12 residues long. Only the CDR3 portion is preserved as DNA: 36 bases, with reading frame beginning at the first base. Genomic DNA was isolated from the sorted cells so that the TCRbeta CDR3 region could be sequenced. TCRbeta CDR3 regions were sequenced using the immunoSEQ Assay. This is the immuneACCESS table as TCRdb keeps it, with only in-frame sequences that have V and J called. A part of the clones is gone; compared with another copy, unresolved V genes explain less than half, and the rest is unexplained. Present in this sample are about 69,000 clones, more than 70% of which were seen just once. Under 3% of the sample lies in the top ten. The trial excluded patients who had a history of autoimmune disease or were on systemic immunosuppression. In every dose cohort, peripheral blood was drawn for TCR sequencing at baseline, cycle 4 day 1, and cycle 7 day 1. The samples were drawn from a first-in-human, open-label, multicenter phase I dose-escalation trial of ivuxolimab. Adults with locally advanced or metastatic melanoma, renal cell carcinoma, hepatocellular carcinoma or head and neck squamous cell carcinoma were enrolled in the trial. Before TCR sequencing, CD4+ T cells and CD8+ T cells were sorted from peripheral blood as separate populations.

Worth noting for this clone: Its cognate antigen has yet to be identified. No qualities accompany the bases; no much larger clone lies one base away.

The research as a whole found: On average, CD8+ T cells showed more expanded clones than CD4+ T cells after ivuxolimab. Which antigens the clonally expanded peripheral T cells were specific for was not determined. Low levels of normalized T-cell clonal expansion were also shown by some nonresponding patients. At doses of 0.1 to 3.0 mg/kg, clonal expansion of both CD4+ and CD8+ blood T cells was observed from baseline to week 6. In the 0.1-3.0 mg/kg groups, partial responders were among the patients with the lowest normalized peripheral clonal expansion, particularly in CD8+ T cells.

The sequence is built from TRBV18 and TRBJ1-6; no D gene can be assigned with confidence. This sequence was found in an adult with an advanced solid tumor such as melanoma, head and neck, liver or kidney cancer. Source: CD4+ or CD8+ T cells sorted from blood, taken in a trial of the OX40 agonist ivuxolimab. The sequence in DNA is TGTGCCAGCTCACGAAATAATTCACCCCTCCACTTT. This encodes CASSRNNSPLHF.